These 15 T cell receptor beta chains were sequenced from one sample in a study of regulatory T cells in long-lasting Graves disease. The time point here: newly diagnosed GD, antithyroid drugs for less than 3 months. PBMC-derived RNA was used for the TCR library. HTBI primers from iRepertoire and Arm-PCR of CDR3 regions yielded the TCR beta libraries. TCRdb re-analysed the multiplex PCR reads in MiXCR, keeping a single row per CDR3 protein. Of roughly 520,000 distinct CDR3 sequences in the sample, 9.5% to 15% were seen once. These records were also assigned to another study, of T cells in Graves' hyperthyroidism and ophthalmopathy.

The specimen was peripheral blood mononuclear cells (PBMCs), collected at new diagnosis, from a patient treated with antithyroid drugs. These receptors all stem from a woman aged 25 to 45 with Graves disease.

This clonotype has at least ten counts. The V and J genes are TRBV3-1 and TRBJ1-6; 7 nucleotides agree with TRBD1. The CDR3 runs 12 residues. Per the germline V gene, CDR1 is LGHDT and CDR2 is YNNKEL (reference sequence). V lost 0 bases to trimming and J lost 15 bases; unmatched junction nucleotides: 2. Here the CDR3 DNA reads TGTGCCAGCAGCCAAGAGGACAGGTACCTCCACTTT. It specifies CASSQEDRYLHF.

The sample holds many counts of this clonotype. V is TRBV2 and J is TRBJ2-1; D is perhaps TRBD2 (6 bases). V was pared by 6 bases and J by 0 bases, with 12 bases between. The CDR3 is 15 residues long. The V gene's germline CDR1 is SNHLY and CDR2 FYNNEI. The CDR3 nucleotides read TGTGCCAGCAGGGGGACTTGGAGCTCCTACAATGAGCAGTTCTTC. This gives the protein CASRGTWSSYNEQFF.

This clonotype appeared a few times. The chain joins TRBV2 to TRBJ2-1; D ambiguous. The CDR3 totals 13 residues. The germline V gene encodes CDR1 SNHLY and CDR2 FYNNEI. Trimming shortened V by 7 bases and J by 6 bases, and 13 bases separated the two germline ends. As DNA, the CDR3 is TGTGCCAGCAAAACTAACTTGGGCAATGAGCAGTTCTTC. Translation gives CASKTNLGNEQFF.

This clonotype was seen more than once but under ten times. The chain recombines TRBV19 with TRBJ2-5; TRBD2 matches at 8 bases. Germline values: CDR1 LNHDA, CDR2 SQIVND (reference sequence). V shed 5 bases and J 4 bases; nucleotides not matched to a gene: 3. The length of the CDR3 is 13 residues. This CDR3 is CASSPREGETQYF. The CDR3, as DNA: TGTGCCAGTAGTCCCCGGGAGGGAGAGACCCAGTACTTC.

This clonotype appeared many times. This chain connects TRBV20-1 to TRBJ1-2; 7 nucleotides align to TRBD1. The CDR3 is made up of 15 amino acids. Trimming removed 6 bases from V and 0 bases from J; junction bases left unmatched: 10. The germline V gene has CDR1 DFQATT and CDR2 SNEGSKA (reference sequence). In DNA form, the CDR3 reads TGCAGTGCCCAGACAGGGCCTTATGCTAACTATGGCTACACCTTC. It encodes CSAQTGPYANYGYTF.

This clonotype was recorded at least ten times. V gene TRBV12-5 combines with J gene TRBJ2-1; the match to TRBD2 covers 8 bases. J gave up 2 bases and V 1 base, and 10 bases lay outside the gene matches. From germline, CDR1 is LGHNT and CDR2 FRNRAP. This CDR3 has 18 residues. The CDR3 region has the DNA TGTGCTAGTGGTTTGGCACTAGCGGAATCTTATACCTACAATGAGCAGTTCTTC. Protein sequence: CASGLALAESYTYNEQFF.

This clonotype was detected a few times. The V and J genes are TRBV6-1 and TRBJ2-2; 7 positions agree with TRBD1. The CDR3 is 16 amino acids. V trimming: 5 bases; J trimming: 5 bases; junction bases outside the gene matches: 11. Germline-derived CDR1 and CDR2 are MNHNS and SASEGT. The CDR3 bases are TGTGCCAGCAGTAACCCAGACAGGGTATGGACCGGGGAGCTGTTTTTT. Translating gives CASSNPDRVWTGELFF.

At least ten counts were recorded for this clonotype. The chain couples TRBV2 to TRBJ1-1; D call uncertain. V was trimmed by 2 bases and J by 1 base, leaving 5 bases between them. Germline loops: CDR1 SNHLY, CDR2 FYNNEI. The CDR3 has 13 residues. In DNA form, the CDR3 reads TGTGCCAGCAGTGAACACGAGAACACTGAAGCTTTCTTT. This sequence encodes CASSEHENTEAFF.

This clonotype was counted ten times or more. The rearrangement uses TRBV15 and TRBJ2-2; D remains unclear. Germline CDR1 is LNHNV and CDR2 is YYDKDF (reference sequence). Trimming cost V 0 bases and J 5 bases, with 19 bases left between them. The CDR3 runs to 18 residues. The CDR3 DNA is TGTGCCACCAGCAGAGACCGACAAAATTGGGTCTTAACCGGGGAGCTGTTTTTT. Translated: CATSRDRQNWVLTGELFF.

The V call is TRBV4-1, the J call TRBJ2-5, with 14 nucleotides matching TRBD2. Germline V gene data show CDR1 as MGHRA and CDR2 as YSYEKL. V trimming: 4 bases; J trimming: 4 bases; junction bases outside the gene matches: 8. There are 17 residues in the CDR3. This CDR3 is CASSRLAGGVGGETQYF. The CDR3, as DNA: TGCGCCAGCAGCCGACTAGCGGGAGGGGTTGGCGGAGAGACCCAGTACTTC.

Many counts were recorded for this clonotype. The CDR3 spells CASSEAPRLAGGRQYF. In DNA form, the CDR3 reads TGTGCCAGCAGTGAAGCGCCCCGGCTAGCGGGAGGCCGTCAGTACTTC. V gene TRBV6-1 combines with J gene TRBJ2-7, with 11 bases identical to TRBD2. Germline CDR1 is MNHNS and CDR2 is SASEGT. This CDR3 has 16 residues. The V and J ends lost 0 bases and 10 bases, in that order; junction bases with no gene match: 11.

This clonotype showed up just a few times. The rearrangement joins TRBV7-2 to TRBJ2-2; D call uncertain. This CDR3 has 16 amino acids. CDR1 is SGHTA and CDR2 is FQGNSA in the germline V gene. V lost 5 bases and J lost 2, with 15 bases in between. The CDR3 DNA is TGTGCCAGCAGCAGTCTCGTAGCTAGTAACACCGGGGAGCTGTTTTTT. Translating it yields CASSSLVASNTGELFF. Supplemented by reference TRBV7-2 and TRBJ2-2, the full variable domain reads GAGVSQSPSNKVTEKGKDVELRCDPISGHTALYWYRQSLGQGLEFLIYFQGNSAPDKSGLPSDRFSAERTGGSVSTLTIQRTQQEDSAVYLCASSSLVASNTGELFFGEGSRLTVL.

The CDR3 sequence: CSARDRWDILQETQYF. The DNA for the CDR3 is TGCAGTGCTAGAGATCGGTGGGACATACTCCAAGAGACCCAGTACTTC. V gene TRBV20-1 combines with J gene TRBJ2-5, with a tentative D call TRBD1 (6 bases). CDR1 and CDR2 from the germline V gene are DFQATT and SNEGSKA (reference sequence). The CDR3 sequence is 16 residues long. The ends were cut back, 0 bases at V and 1 base at J, with 15 bases in the middle.

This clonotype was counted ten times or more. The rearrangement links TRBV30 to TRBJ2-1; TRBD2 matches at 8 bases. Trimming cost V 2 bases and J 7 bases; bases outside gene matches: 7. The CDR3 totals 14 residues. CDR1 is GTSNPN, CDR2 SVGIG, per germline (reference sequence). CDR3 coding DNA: TGTGCCTGGAGTACCGGGACTAGATTGAATGAGCAGTTCTTC. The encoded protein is CAWSTGTRLNEQFF.

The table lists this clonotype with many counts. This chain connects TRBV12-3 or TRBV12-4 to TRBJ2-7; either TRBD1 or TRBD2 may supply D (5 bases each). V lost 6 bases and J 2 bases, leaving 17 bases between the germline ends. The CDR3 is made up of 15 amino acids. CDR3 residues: CASSLAGTVAYEQYF. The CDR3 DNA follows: TGTGCCAGCAGCTTGGCCGGGACCGTGGCCTACGAGCAGTACTTC.